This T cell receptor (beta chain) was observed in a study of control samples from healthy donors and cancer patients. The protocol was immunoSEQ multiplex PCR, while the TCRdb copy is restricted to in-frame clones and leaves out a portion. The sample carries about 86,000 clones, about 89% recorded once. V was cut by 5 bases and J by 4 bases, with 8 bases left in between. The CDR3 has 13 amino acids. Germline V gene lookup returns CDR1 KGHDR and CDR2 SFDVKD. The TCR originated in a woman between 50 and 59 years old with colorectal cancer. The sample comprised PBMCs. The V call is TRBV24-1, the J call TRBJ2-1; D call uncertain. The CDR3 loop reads CATSAAGYNEQFF. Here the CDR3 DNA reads TGTGCCACCAGTGCCGCAGGTTACAATGAGCAGTTCTTC.